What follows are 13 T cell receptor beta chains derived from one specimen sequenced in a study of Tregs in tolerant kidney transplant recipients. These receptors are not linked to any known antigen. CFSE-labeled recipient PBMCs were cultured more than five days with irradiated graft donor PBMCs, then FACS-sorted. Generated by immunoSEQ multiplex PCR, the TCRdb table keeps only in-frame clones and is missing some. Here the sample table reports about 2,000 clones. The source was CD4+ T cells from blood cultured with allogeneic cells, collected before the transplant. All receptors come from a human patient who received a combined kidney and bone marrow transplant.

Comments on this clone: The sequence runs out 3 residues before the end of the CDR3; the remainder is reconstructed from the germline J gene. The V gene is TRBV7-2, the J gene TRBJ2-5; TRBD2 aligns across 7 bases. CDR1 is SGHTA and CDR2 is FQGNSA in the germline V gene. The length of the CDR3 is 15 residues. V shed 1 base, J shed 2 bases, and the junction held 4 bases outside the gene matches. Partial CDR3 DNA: TGTGCCAGCAGCTTAGTACTAGCGCGGCAAGAGACC. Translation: CASSLVLARQET. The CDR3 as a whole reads CASSLVLARQETQYF.

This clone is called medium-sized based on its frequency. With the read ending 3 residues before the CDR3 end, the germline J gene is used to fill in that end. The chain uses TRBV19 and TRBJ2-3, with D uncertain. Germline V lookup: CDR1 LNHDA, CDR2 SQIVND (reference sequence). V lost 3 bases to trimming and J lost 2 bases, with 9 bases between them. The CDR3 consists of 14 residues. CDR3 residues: CASSMQVTTDTQYF. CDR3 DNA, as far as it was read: TGTGCCAGTAGTATGCAGGTCACCACAGATACG. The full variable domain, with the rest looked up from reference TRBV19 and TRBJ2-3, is DGGITQSPKYLFRKEGQNVTLSCEQNLNHDAMYWYRQDPGQGLRLIYYSQIVNDFQKGDIAEGYSVSREKKESFPLTVTSAQKNPTAFYLCASSMQVTTDTQYFGPGTRLTVL.

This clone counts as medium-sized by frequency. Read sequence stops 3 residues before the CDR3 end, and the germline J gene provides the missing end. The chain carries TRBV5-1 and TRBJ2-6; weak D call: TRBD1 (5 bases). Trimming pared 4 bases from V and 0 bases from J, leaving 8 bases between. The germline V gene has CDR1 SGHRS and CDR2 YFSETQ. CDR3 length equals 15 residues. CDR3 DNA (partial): TGCGCCAGCAGCCCCGACAGCTCTGGGGCCAACGTC. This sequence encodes CASSPDSSGANV. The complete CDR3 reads CASSPDSSGANVLTF.

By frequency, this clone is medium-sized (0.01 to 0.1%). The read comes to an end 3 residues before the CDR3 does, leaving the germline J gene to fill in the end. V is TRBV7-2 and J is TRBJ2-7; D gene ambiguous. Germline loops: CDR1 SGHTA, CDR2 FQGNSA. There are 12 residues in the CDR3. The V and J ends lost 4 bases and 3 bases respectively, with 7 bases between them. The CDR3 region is CASSSNHYEQYF. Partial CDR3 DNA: TGTGCCAGCAGCTCAAATCACTACGAG.

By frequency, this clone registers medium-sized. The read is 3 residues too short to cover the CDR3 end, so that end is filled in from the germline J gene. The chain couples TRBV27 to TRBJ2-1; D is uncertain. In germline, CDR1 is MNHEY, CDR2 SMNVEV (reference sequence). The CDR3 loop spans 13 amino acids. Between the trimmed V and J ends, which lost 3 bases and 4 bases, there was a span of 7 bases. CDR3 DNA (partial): TGTGCCAGCAGTTTGGCAGTGTACAATGAG. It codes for CASSLAVYNE. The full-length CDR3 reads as CASSLAVYNEQFF.

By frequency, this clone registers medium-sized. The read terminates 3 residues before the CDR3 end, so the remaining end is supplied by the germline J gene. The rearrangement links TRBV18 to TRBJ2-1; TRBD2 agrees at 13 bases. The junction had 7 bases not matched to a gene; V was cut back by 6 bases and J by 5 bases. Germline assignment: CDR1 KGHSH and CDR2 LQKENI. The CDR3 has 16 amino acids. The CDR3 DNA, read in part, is TGTGCCAGCTCTCTGACTAGCGGGGGGCAGCACAATGAG. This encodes CASSLTSGGQHNE. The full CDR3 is CASSLTSGGQHNEQFF.

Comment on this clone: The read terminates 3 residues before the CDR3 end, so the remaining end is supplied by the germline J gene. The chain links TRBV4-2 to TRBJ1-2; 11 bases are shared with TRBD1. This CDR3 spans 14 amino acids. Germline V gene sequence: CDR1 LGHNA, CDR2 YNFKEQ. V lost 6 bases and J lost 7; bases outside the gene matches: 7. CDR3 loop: CASSGGQGAVGYTF. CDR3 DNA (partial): TGTGCCAGCAGTGGCGGACAGGGGGCGGTTGGC.

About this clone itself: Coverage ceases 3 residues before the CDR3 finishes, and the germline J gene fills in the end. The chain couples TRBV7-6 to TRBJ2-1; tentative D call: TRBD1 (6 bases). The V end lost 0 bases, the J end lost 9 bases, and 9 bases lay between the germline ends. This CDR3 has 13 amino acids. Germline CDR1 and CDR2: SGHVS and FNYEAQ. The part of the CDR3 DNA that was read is TGTGCCAGCAGCTTAGCGGGGGCAGCTGAG. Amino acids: CASSLAGAAE. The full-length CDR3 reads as CASSLAGAAEQFF. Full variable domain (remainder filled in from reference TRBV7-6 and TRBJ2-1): GAGVSQSPRYKVTKRGQDVALRCDPISGHVSLYWYRQALGQGPEFLTYFNYEAQQDKSGLPNDRFSAERPEGSISTLTIQRTEQRDSAMYRCASSLAGAAEQFFGPGTRLTVL.

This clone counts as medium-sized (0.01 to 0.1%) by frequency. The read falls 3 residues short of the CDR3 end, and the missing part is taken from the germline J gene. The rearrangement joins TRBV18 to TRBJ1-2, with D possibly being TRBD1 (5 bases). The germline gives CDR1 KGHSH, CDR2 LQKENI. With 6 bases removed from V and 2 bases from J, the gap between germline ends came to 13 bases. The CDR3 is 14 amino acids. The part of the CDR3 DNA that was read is TGTGCCAGCTCCCCCAGGGAGTTCAACTATGGC. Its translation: CASSPREFNYG. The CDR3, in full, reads CASSPREFNYGYTF. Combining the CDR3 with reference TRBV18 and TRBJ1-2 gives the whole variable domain NAGVMQNPRHLVRRRGQEARLRCSPMKGHSHVYWYRQLPEEGLKFMVYLQKENIIDESGMPKERFSAEFPKEGPSILRIQQVVRGDSAAYFCASSPREFNYGYTFGSGTRLTVV.

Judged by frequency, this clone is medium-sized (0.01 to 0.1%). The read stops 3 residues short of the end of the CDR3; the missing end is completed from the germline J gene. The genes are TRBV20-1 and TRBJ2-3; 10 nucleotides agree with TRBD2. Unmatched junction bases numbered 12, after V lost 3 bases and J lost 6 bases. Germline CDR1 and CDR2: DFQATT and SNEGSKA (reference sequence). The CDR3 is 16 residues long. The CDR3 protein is CSASSPASGGRDTQYF. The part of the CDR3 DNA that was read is TGCAGTGCTAGTTCCCCTGCTAGCGGGGGAAGGGATACG.

The CDR3 sequence is CASSSTANQPQHF. The sequenced part of the CDR3 DNA is TGTGCCAGCTCGTCGACAGCGAATCAGCCC. The rearrangement joins TRBV18 to TRBJ1-5; maybe TRBD1 (5 bases). Sequencing ends 3 residues short of the CDR3 end; the germline J gene provides the rest. Trimming pared 6 bases from V and 4 bases from J, leaving 10 bases between. Germline V gives CDR1 KGHSH, CDR2 LQKENI. CDR3 length: 13 amino acids.

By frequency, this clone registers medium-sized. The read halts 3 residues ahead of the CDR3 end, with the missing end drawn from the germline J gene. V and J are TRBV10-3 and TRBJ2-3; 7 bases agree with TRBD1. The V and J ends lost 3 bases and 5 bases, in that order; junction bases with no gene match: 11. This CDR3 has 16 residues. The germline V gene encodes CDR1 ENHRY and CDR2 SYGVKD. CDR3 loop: CAISERDSGIQDTQYF. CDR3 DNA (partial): TGTGCCATCAGTGAACGGGACAGCGGTATACAAGATACG.

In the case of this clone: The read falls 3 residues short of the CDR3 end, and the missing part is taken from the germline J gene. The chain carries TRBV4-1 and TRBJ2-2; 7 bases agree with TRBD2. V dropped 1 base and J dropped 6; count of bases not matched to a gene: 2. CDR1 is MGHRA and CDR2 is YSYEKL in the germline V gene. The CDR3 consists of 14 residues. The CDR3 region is CASSQGGSPGELFF. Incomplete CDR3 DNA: TGCGCCAGCAGCCAAGGCGGGAGCCCCGGGGAG.